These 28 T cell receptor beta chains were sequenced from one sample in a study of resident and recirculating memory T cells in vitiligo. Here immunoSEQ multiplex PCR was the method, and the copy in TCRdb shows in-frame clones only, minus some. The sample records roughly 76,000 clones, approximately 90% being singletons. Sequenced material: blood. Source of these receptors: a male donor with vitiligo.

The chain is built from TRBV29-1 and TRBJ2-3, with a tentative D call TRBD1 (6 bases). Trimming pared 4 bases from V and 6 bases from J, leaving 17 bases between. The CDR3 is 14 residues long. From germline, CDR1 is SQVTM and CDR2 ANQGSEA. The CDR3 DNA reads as TGCAGCGTTGGGTCAACCACAGGGTGGGATACGCAGTATTTT. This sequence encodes CSVGSTTGWDTQYF.

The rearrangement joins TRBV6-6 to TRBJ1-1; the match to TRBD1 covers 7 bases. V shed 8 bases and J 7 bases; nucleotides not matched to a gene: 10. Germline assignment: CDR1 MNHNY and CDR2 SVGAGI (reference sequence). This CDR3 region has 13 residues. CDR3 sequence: CASCLRGQFEAFF. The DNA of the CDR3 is TGTGCCAGCTGCCTACGGGGACAGTTTGAAGCTTTCTTT.

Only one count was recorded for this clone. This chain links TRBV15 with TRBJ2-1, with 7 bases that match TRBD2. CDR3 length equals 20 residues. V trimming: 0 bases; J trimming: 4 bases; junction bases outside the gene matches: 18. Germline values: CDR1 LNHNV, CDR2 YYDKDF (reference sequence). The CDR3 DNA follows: TGTGCCACCAGCAGAGATCAAGGGACTATGGGGGTATTCGGTTACAATGAGCAGTTCTTC. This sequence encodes CATSRDQGTMGVFGYNEQFF.

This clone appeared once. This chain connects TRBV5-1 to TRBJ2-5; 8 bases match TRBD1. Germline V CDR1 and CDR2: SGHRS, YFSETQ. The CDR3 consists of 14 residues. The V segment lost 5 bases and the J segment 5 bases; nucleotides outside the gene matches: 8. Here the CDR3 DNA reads TGCGCCAGCAGGGTGGACAGGGCGGGGGAGACCCAGTACTTC. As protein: CASRVDRAGETQYF.

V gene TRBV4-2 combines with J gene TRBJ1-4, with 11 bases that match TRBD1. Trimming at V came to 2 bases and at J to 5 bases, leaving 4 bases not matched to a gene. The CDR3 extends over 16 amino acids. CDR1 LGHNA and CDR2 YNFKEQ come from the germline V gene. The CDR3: CASSQRWDRGNEKLFF. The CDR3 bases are TGTGCCAGCAGCCAACGGTGGGACAGGGGGAATGAAAAACTGTTTTTT.

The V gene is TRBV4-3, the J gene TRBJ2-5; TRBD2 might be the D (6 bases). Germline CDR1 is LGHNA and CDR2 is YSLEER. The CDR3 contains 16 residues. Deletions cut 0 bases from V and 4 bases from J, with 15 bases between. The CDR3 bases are TGCGCCAGCAGCCAAGATGCGGGGAGGCGGCGAGAGACCCAGTACTTC. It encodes CASSQDAGRRRETQYF.

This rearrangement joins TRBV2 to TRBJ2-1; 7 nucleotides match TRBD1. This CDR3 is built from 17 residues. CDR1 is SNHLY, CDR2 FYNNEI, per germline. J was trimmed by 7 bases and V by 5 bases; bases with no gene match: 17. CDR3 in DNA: TGTGCCAGCAGTCTTCAAGGACAGGTGGTATCTGGGAATGAGCAGTTCTTC. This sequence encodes CASSLQGQVVSGNEQFF.

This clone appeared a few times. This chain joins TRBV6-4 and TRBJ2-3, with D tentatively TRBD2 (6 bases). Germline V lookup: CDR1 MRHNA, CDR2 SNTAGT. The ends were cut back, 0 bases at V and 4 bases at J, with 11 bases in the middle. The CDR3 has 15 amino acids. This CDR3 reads CASSDSAGRADTQYF. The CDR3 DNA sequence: TGTGCCAGCAGTGACTCTGCGGGGCGGGCAGATACGCAGTATTTT.

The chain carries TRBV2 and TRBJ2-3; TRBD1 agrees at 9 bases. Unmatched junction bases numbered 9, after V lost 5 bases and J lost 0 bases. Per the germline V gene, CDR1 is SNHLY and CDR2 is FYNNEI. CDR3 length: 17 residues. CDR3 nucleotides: TGTGCCAGCAGTAATCCCGGGACAGGGACTAGCACAGATACGCAGTATTTT. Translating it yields CASSNPGTGTSTDTQYF.

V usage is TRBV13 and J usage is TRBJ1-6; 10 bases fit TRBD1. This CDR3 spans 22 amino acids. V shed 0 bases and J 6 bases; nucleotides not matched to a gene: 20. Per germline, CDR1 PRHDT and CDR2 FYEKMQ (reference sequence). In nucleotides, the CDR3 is TGTGCCAGCAGCTTAGGCCGCAGGACAGGGGGTTCGAGCGGGGGAGCTAATTCACCCCTCCACTTT. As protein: CASSLGRRTGGSSGGANSPLHF. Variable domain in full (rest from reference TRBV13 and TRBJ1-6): AAGVIQSPRHLIKEKRETATLKCYPIPRHDTVYWYQQGPGQDPQFLISFYEKMQSDKGSIPDRFSAQQFSDYHSELNMSSLELGDSALYFCASSLGRRTGGSSGGANSPLHFGNGTRLTVT.

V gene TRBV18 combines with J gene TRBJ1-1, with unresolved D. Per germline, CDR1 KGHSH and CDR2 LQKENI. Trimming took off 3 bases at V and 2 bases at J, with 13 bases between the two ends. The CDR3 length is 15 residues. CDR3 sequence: CASSPSEGGNTEAFF. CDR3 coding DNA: TGTGCCAGCTCACCTTCAGAGGGTGGTAACACTGAAGCTTTCTTT.

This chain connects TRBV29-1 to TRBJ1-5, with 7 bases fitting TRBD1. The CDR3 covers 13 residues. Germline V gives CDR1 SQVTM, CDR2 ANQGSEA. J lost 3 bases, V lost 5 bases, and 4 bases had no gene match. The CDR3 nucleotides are TGCAGCGTTACCGGGACAGACAATCAGCCCCAGCATTTT. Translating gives CSVTGTDNQPQHF.

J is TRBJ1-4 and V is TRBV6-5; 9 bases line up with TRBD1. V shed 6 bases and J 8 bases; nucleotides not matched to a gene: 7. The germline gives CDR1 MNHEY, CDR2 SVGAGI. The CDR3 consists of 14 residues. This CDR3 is CASRPGTGLEKLFF. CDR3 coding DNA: TGTGCCAGCAGACCCGGGACAGGGTTAGAAAAACTGTTTTTT.

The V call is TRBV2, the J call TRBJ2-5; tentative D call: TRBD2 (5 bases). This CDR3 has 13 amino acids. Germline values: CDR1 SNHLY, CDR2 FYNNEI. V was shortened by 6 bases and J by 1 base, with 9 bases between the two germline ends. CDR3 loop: CASSRLSQETQYF. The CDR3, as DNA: TGTGCCAGCAGCCGACTATCCCAAGAGACCCAGTACTTC.

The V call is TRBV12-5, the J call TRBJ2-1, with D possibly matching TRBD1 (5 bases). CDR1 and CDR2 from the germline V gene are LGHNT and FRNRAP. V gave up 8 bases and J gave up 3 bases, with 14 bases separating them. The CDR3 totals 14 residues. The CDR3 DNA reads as TGTGCTAGTTCGGGTAGGGGTCACTACAATGAGCAGTTCTTC. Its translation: CASSGRGHYNEQFF. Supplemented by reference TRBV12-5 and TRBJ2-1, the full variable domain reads DARVTQTPRHKVTEMGQEVTMRCQPILGHNTVFWYRQTMMQGLELLAYFRNRAPLDDSGMPKDRFSAEMPDATLATLKIQPSEPRDSAVYFCASSGRGHYNEQFFGPGTRLTVL.

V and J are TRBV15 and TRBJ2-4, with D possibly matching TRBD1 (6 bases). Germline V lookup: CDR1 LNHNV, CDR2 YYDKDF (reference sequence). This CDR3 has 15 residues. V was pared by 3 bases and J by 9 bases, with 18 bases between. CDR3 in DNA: TGTGCCACCAGCAGTGGTTTAACAGGGAAGGGCATTCAGTACTTC. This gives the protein CATSSGLTGKGIQYF.

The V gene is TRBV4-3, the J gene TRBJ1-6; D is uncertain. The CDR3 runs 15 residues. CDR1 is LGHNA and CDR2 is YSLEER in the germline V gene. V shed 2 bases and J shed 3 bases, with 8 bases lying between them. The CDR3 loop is CASSQTGDYNSPLHF. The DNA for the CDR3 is TGCGCCAGCAGCCAAACCGGGGACTATAATTCACCCCTCCACTTT.

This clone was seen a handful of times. As DNA, the CDR3 is TGTGCCTGGGATACAGGGGATAATTCACCCCTCCACTTT. This sequence encodes CAWDTGDNSPLHF. The J gene is TRBJ1-6, the V gene TRBV30; 7 nucleotides agree with TRBD1. CDR1 is GTSNPN and CDR2 is SVGIG in the germline V gene (reference sequence). V was pared by 5 bases and J by 5 bases, with 3 bases of the junction left unmatched. The CDR3 spans 13 residues.

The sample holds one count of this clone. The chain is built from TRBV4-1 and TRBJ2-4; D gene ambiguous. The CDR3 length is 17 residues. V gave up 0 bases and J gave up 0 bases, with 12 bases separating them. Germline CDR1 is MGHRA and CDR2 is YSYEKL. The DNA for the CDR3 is TGCGCCAGCAGCCAAGATATCGGCAGGAAAGCCAAAAACATTCAGTACTTC. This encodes CASSQDIGRKAKNIQYF.

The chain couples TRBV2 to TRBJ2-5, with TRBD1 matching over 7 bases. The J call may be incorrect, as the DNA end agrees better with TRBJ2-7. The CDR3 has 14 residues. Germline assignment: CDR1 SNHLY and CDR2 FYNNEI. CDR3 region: CASSGQGSGYEQYF. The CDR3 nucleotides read TGTGCCAGCAGTGGACAGGGATCAGGGTACGAGCAGTACTTC.

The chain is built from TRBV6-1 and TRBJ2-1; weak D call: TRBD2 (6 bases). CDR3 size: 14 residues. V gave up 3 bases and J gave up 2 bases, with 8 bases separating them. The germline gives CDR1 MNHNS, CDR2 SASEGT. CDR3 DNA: TGTGCCAGCAGTGAGGGGGGAACCTACAATGAGCAGTTCTTC. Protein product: CASSEGGTYNEQFF.

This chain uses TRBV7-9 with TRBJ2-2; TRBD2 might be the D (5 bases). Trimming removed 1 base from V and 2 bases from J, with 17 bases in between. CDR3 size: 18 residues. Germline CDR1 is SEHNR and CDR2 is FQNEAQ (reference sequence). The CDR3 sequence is CASSLDLWAGENTGELFF. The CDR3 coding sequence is TGTGCCAGCAGCTTAGATTTGTGGGCCGGGGAAAACACCGGGGAGCTGTTTTTT.

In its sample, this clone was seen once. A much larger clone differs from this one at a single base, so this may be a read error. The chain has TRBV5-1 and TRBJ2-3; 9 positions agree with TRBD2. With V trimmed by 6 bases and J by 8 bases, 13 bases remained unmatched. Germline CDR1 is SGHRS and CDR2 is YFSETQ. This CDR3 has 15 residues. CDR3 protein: CASTKQRGAGGTQYF. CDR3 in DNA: TGCGCCAGCACCAAACAGCGGGGGGCAGGTGGTACGCAGTATTTT.

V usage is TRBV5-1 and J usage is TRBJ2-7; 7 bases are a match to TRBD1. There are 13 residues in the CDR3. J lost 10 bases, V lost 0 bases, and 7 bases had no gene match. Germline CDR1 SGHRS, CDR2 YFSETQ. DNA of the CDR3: TGCGCCAGCAGCTTGGGAGACAGGGTAGACCAGTACTTC. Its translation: CASSLGDRVDQYF.

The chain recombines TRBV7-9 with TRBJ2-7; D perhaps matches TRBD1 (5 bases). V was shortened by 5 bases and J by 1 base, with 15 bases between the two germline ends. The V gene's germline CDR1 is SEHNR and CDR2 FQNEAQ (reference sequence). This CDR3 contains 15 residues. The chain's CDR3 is CASSPLPTDSYEQYF. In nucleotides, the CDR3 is TGTGCCAGCAGCCCACTCCCGACAGATTCCTACGAGCAGTACTTC. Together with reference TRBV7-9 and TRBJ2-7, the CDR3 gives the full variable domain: DTGVSQNPRHKITKRGQNVTFRCDPISEHNRLYWYRQTLGQGPEFLTYFQNEAQLEKSRLLSDRFSAERPKGSFSTLEIQRTEQGDSAMYLCASSPLPTDSYEQYFGPGTRLTVT.

CDR3 amino acids: CASSLVGTSGGGTDTQYF. The CDR3 DNA reads as TGTGCCAGCAGCTTAGTTGGCACTAGCGGGGGGGGGACAGATACGCAGTATTTT. The chain links TRBV11-2 to TRBJ2-3, with 13 bases identical to TRBD2. This CDR3 contains 18 residues. The trim removed 1 base at V and 3 bases at J, leaving 7 bases unmatched. Germline loops: CDR1 SGHAT, CDR2 FQNNGV. Supplemented by reference TRBV11-2 and TRBJ2-3, the full variable domain reads EAGVAQSPRYKIIEKRQSVAFWCNPISGHATLYWYQQILGQGPKLLIQFQNNGVVDDSQLPKDRFSAERLKGVDSTLKIQPAKLEDSAVYLCASSLVGTSGGGTDTQYFGPGTRLTVL.

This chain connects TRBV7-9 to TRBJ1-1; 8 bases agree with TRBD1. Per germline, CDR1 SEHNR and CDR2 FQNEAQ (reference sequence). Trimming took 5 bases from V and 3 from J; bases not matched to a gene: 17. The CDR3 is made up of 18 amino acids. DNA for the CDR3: TGTGCCAGCAGCCTACAACCGGGACAGGTGCCGAGGGACACTGAAGCTTTCTTT. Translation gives CASSLQPGQVPRDTEAFF.

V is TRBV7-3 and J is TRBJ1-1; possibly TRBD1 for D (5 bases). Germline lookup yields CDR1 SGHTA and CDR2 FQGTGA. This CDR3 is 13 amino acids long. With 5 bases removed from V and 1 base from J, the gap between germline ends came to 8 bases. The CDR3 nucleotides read TGTGCCAGCAGCCCAGGGTCGAACACTGAAGCTTTCTTT. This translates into CASSPGSNTEAFF.